This TCR beta chain was obtained from a study of blood T cell repertoires in COVID-19. As for the study in general: Acute-phase and convalescent COVID-19 samples originated in the United States, Italy and Spain. T cells, B-cell-depleted T cells, or PBMCs provided the cDNA or gDNA that served as material.

In the authors' methods: Estimates of nucleated cell counts were drawn from the amplification of reference gene primers. Libraries were prepared by immunoSEQ multiplex PCR; TCRdb keeps only in-frame clonotypes and omits some of them. V and J calls plus clone size are reproduced from that table; the DNA served to infer D and trimming. The sample lists 52,000 or so clones; about four fifths were seen once. This clone was detected once. Trimming took 0 bases from V and 2 from J, leaving 11 bases between them. The germline V gene encodes CDR1 SGDLS and CDR2 YYNGEE. The length of the CDR3 is 15 residues. Sequencing was carried out using peripheral blood. The clonotype was recovered from a human donor in a cohort sampled during active or convalescent COVID-19. The gene calls are TRBV9 and TRBJ1-2; TRBD1 might be the D (5 bases). The CDR3, as DNA: TGTGCCAGCAGCGTAGAGCAGGGTAGGAACTATGGCTACACCTTC. Encoded protein: CASSVEQGRNYGYTF.